A selection of T cell receptor beta chains follows, all from one sample in a study of blood T cell repertoires in COVID-19. Measured with immunoSEQ multiplex PCR; TCRdb has only the in-frame clones, and not every one. The data hold 220,000 or so clones, with 90% observed a single time. Sequenced: PBMCs or T cells enriched from blood (not recorded which). Receptors originate from a young man who had been exposed to COVID-19. Each CDR3 is given with its conserved first and last residue. D genes are given only for firm matches. Size is omitted from some rows. Given values are once, few, many or a class for expanded clones.

j_call: TRBJ2-3; clone_size: -; v_call: TRBV15; d_call: -; cdr3_nt: TGTGCCACCAGCAGGAAAGAGAGCACAGATACGCAGTATTTT; cdr3_aa: CATSRKESTDTQYF
j_call: TRBJ1-1; clone_size: once; v_call: TRBV7-9; d_call: -; cdr3_nt: TGTGCCAGCAGCCCTATTAACACTGAAGCTTTCTTT; cdr3_aa: CASSPINTEAFF
j_call: TRBJ1-3; clone_size: -; v_call: TRBV4-1; d_call: -; cdr3_nt: TGCGCCAGCAGCCAGGCCGGACAGCGCTCTGGAAACACCATATATTTT; cdr3_aa: CASSQAGQRSGNTIYF
j_call: TRBJ2-4; clone_size: -; v_call: TRBV7-6; d_call: -; cdr3_nt: TGTGCCAGCAGCTTAAATCATGGGAGTGCGAGTACAGCCAAAAACATTCAGTACTTC; cdr3_aa: CASSLNHGSASTAKNIQYF
j_call: TRBJ2-5; clone_size: -; v_call: TRBV4-3; d_call: TRBD2; cdr3_nt: TGCGCCAGCAGCCAAGCCACCGGACTAGGACAAGAGACCCAGTACTTC; cdr3_aa: CASSQATGLGQETQYF
j_call: TRBJ1-2; clone_size: -; v_call: TRBV6-6; d_call: TRBD1; cdr3_nt: TGTGCCAGCAGGCCGGGACAGCCGACCTATGGCTACACCTTC; cdr3_aa: CASRPGQPTYGYTF
j_call: TRBJ1-5; clone_size: -; v_call: TRBV4-1; d_call: -; cdr3_nt: TGCGCCAGCAGCCAAGATGGAGCCGCTTCAACTAGGCATTTT; cdr3_aa: CASSQDGAASTRHF
j_call: TRBJ1-6; clone_size: -; v_call: TRBV15; d_call: -; cdr3_nt: TGTGCCACCAGCAGAGACAAAGCGAATTCACCCCTCCACTTT; cdr3_aa: CATSRDKANSPLHF
j_call: TRBJ1-1; clone_size: few; v_call: TRBV10-2; d_call: -; cdr3_nt: TGCGCCAGCAGTGAGCTTCCTCCAGGGACTGAAGCTTTCTTT; cdr3_aa: CASSELPPGTEAFF
j_call: TRBJ2-5; clone_size: -; v_call: TRBV15; d_call: TRBD2; cdr3_nt: TGTGCCACCAGCAGCGATTTGCGGGGGGGCTGGGAGACCCAGTACTTC; cdr3_aa: CATSSDLRGGWETQYF
j_call: TRBJ2-2; clone_size: few; v_call: TRBV4-2; d_call: -; cdr3_nt: TGTGCCAGCAGCCAAGAAGGCGGGGCAAACACCGGGGAGCTGTTTTTT; cdr3_aa: CASSQEGGANTGELFF
j_call: TRBJ1-2; clone_size: once; v_call: TRBV6-5; d_call: -; cdr3_nt: TGTGCCAGCAGTCAACAAAGGGGGGGCTCATATGGCTACACCTTC; cdr3_aa: CASSQQRGGSYGYTF
j_call: TRBJ2-2; clone_size: -; v_call: TRBV7-3; d_call: TRBD2; cdr3_nt: TGTGCCAGCAGCGAGCCGGGACTAGGAATGTCCGGGGAGCTGTTTTTT; cdr3_aa: CASSEPGLGMSGELFF
j_call: TRBJ1-2; clone_size: -; v_call: TRBV19; d_call: TRBD1; cdr3_nt: TGTGCCAGTAGTATGGGGACAGCCATGGGCTACACCTTC; cdr3_aa: CASSMGTAMGYTF
j_call: TRBJ1-6; clone_size: few; v_call: TRBV4-3; d_call: -; cdr3_nt: TGCGCCAGCAGCCAAGAGGAGGGGTGGGCACCCCTCCACTTT; cdr3_aa: CASSQEEGWAPLHF
j_call: TRBJ1-4; clone_size: -; v_call: TRBV4-1; d_call: -; cdr3_nt: TGCGCCAGCAGCCTAACAACAACTAATGAAAAACTGTTTTTT; cdr3_aa: CASSLTTTNEKLFF
j_call: TRBJ2-4; clone_size: -; v_call: TRBV5-1; d_call: -; cdr3_nt: TGCGCCAGCCGCCTCGAAGGGGGAGTATACATTCAGTACTTC; cdr3_aa: CASRLEGGVYIQYF
j_call: TRBJ1-2; clone_size: -; v_call: TRBV27; d_call: -; cdr3_nt: TGTGCCAGCAGTCCCTACGGGAGGGAGGATGGCTACACCTTC; cdr3_aa: CASSPYGREDGYTF
j_call: TRBJ1-2; clone_size: -; v_call: TRBV4-1; d_call: -; cdr3_nt: TGCGCCAGCAGCGGTTTTCGGGATAGCTATGGCTACACCTTC; cdr3_aa: CASSGFRDSYGYTF
j_call: TRBJ1-2; clone_size: -; v_call: TRBV7-6; d_call: -; cdr3_nt: TGTGCCAGCAGCTCGCGGGGGGCAGGTGGCTACACCTTC; cdr3_aa: CASSSRGAGGYTF
j_call: TRBJ2-7; clone_size: -; v_call: TRBV19; d_call: -; cdr3_nt: TGTGCCAGTAGTATGGGCTCGTACTACGAGCAGTACTTC; cdr3_aa: CASSMGSYYEQYF
j_call: TRBJ1-1; clone_size: -; v_call: TRBV27; d_call: -; cdr3_nt: TGTGCCAGCAGTTTTCTGTCCATCGGGAACACTGAAGCTTTCTTT; cdr3_aa: CASSFLSIGNTEAFF
j_call: TRBJ2-1; clone_size: -; v_call: TRBV5-4; d_call: TRBD1; cdr3_nt: TGTGCCAGCAACCCCGTCGGACAGGGGGCCGATGAGCAGTTCTTC; cdr3_aa: CASNPVGQGADEQFF
j_call: TRBJ2-7; clone_size: -; v_call: TRBV6-5; d_call: -; cdr3_nt: TGTGCCAGCAGTTACTTCATCAGCTCCTACGAGCAGTACTTC; cdr3_aa: CASSYFISSYEQYF
j_call: TRBJ1-1; clone_size: few; v_call: TRBV28; d_call: TRBD1; cdr3_nt: TGTGCCAGCAGTTCCGATCGACAGGGCGCTGAAGCTTTCTTT; cdr3_aa: CASSSDRQGAEAFF
j_call: TRBJ1-3; clone_size: -; v_call: TRBV5-8; d_call: -; cdr3_nt: TGTGCCAGCAGCTTCGGACAGTCCTCTGGAAACACCATATATTTT; cdr3_aa: CASSFGQSSGNTIYF
j_call: TRBJ2-3; clone_size: -; v_call: TRBV5-1; d_call: TRBD2; cdr3_nt: TGCGCCAGCGGGACAGCGGGGGGGAGCACAGATACGCAGTATTTT; cdr3_aa: CASGTAGGSTDTQYF
j_call: TRBJ2-2; clone_size: once; v_call: TRBV6-1; d_call: TRBD1; cdr3_nt: TGTGCCAGCAGTGTAGCAGGGGGCGACACCGGGGAGCTGTTTTTT; cdr3_aa: CASSVAGGDTGELFF
j_call: TRBJ2-1; clone_size: -; v_call: TRBV2; d_call: TRBD2; cdr3_nt: TGTGCCAGCAGTGGGCGGCTAGCGGGGGGAAATGAGCAGTTCTTC; cdr3_aa: CASSGRLAGGNEQFF
j_call: TRBJ1-2; clone_size: -; v_call: TRBV2; d_call: -; cdr3_nt: TGTGCCAGCAGGAAAGGAGAGCAACATGGCTACACCTTC; cdr3_aa: CASRKGEQHGYTF
j_call: TRBJ1-1; clone_size: -; v_call: TRBV15; d_call: -; cdr3_nt: TGTGCCACCAGCAGAGTTCCCGCAACGGCGGCGGGCACTGAAGCTTTCTTT; cdr3_aa: CATSRVPATAAGTEAFF
j_call: TRBJ2-7; clone_size: -; v_call: TRBV7-6; d_call: TRBD1; cdr3_nt: TGTGCCAGCAGCCCCTCCGGGACAGGGACCTACGAGCAGTACTTC; cdr3_aa: CASSPSGTGTYEQYF
j_call: TRBJ1-2; clone_size: -; v_call: TRBV4-1; d_call: -; cdr3_nt: TGCGCCAGCAGCCAAGATGGCGGCGGATACTACACCTTC; cdr3_aa: CASSQDGGGYYTF
j_call: TRBJ2-7; clone_size: -; v_call: TRBV7-2; d_call: -; cdr3_nt: TGTGCCAGCAGTCCACGGGGGTTAAGCTCCTACGAGCAGTACTTC; cdr3_aa: CASSPRGLSSYEQYF
j_call: TRBJ1-2; clone_size: -; v_call: TRBV4-1; d_call: -; cdr3_nt: TGCGCCAGCAGCCAAGAGGAGGGAACCTATGGCTACACCTTC; cdr3_aa: CASSQEEGTYGYTF
j_call: TRBJ1-4; clone_size: -; v_call: TRBV14; d_call: -; cdr3_nt: TGTGCCAGCAGCTTCAGGTCAACTAATGAAAAACTGTTTTTT; cdr3_aa: CASSFRSTNEKLFF
j_call: TRBJ1-1; clone_size: -; v_call: TRBV19; d_call: TRBD1; cdr3_nt: TGTGCCAGTACTCACAGGGGAGACACTGAAGCTTTCTTT; cdr3_aa: CASTHRGDTEAFF
j_call: TRBJ2-5; clone_size: -; v_call: TRBV5-5; d_call: TRBD1; cdr3_nt: TGTGCCAGCAGCTTCACAGGGGGCGCAGGGGAGACCCAGTACTTC; cdr3_aa: CASSFTGGAGETQYF
j_call: TRBJ1-2; clone_size: once; v_call: TRBV6-5; d_call: TRBD1; cdr3_nt: TGTGCCAGCCCACAGGGGAGAAATGGCTACACCTTC; cdr3_aa: CASPQGRNGYTF
j_call: TRBJ1-1; clone_size: -; v_call: TRBV9; d_call: -; cdr3_nt: TGTGCCAGCAGCGGAGCAACAGTTTTTCGAACGAACACTGAAGCTTTCTTT; cdr3_aa: CASSGATVFRTNTEAFF
j_call: TRBJ1-2; clone_size: -; v_call: TRBV7-3; d_call: -; cdr3_nt: TGTGCCAGCAGTCCCGAGGCTAACTATGGCTACACCTTC; cdr3_aa: CASSPEANYGYTF
j_call: TRBJ1-5; clone_size: -; v_call: TRBV19; d_call: TRBD1; cdr3_nt: TGTGCCAGTAGTGAGACAGGGAATCAGCCCCAGCATTTT; cdr3_aa: CASSETGNQPQHF
j_call: TRBJ1-2; clone_size: -; v_call: TRBV10-3; d_call: TRBD1; cdr3_nt: TGTGCCATCGGACTGGACAGGGACTATGGCTACACCTTC; cdr3_aa: CAIGLDRDYGYTF
j_call: TRBJ1-6; clone_size: -; v_call: TRBV4-3; d_call: TRBD1; cdr3_nt: TGCGCCAGCAGGATGGGAACAGGGGGCGTCCCCCTCCACTTT; cdr3_aa: CASRMGTGGVPLHF
j_call: TRBJ2-1; clone_size: -; v_call: TRBV5-1; d_call: -; cdr3_nt: TGCGCCAGCAGCTTGAGCGGCAGCTACAATGAGCAGTTCTTC; cdr3_aa: CASSLSGSYNEQFF